The rows below give T cell receptor beta chains drawn from one sample of a study of OX40 agonist ivuxolimab in advanced cancers. TCRdb's copy holds only in-frame clones and misses some; the assay was immunoSEQ multiplex PCR. The sample lists around 80,000 clones; roughly nine tenths were seen once. Sequenced material: CD4+ or CD8+ T cells sorted from blood, taken in a trial of the OX40 agonist ivuxolimab. These receptors originate from an adult with an advanced solid tumor such as melanoma, head and neck, liver or kidney cancer. Each CDR3 is given with its conserved first and last residue. The D gene is left open where the match is weak. The size of a clone is reported for some rows only, either as once, few or many, or as a class for expanded clones.

D gene,V gene,clone size,J gene,CDR3 DNA,CDR3 protein
TRBD1,TRBV13,few,TRBJ1-3,TGTGCCAGCAGCCCCCGGGACAGGGGACGCTCTGGAAACACCATATATTTT,CASSPRDRGRSGNTIYF
-,TRBV4-2,once,TRBJ2-4,TGTGCCAGCAGCCAAGATCAGGAGGGGGGAAACATTCAGTACTTC,CASSQDQEGGNIQYF
-,TRBV7-9,-,TRBJ1-2,TGTGCCAGCAGCTTAGTTCTTGGGGCAGTAAGAGGCTCTGGCTACACCTTC,CASSLVLGAVRGSGYTF
-,TRBV10-3,-,TRBJ2-1,TGTGCCATCAGTGATTCGACTGGAGGTGAGCAGTTCTTC,CAISDSTGGEQFF
TRBD2,TRBV5-4,-,TRBJ2-5,TGTGCCAGCAGCTTGGGACTAGCGGGAGTTGGGACCCAGTACTTC,CASSLGLAGVGTQYF
-,TRBV10-3,-,TRBJ1-1,TGTGCCATCAGTGAGCTGCTGAGGGGGGACACTGAAGCTTTCTTT,CAISELLRGDTEAFF
TRBD1,TRBV2,-,TRBJ1-5,TGTGCCAGCGTGAATCGACAGGGGGCTCCGCCCCAGCATTTT,CASVNRQGAPPQHF
-,TRBV5-4,-,TRBJ1-1,TGTGCCAGCAGCTTGGACCCCAAGCCCCCAATGAACACTGAAGCTTTCTTT,CASSLDPKPPMNTEAFF
TRBD2,TRBV11-2,-,TRBJ2-7,TGTGCCAGCAGCCCCTTGACTAGCGGGAGCCACGAGCAGTACTTC,CASSPLTSGSHEQYF
-,TRBV4-2,-,TRBJ2-7,TGTGCCAGCAGCCAACCGATTACTACCCTTGGCGAGCAGTACTTC,CASSQPITTLGEQYF
TRBD1,TRBV6-6,-,TRBJ1-2,TGTGCCAGCAGTTACCGGGACAGGGGGTATGGCTACACCTTC,CASSYRDRGYGYTF
TRBD1,TRBV2,-,TRBJ1-1,TGTGCCAGCAGTGAAGGGACAGGGACTGAAGCTTTCTTT,CASSEGTGTEAFF
TRBD2,TRBV6-6,-,TRBJ2-2,TGTGCCAGCAGGGAAACTAGCGGGAGTTTCACCGGGGAGCTGTTTTTT,CASRETSGSFTGELFF
TRBD2,TRBV5-1,-,TRBJ2-3,TGCGCCAGCAGCTTGACTAGCGGGATAGATACGCAGTATTTT,CASSLTSGIDTQYF
-,TRBV28,-,TRBJ1-1,TGTGCCAGCCTTGGACAGTACACTGAAGCTTTCTTT,CASLGQYTEAFF
-,TRBV10-3,-,TRBJ2-5,TGTGCCACCGGGGAGGGGGAAGAAGAGACCCAGTACTTC,CATGEGEEETQYF
TRBD2,TRBV5-5,-,TRBJ2-7,TGTGCCAGCAGCTTGTCGGGGGGGAAAGAGTACTTC,CASSLSGGKEYF
-,TRBV5-5,-,TRBJ1-1,TGTGCCAGCAGCTGGTCGGATGCCACTGAAGCTTTCTTT,CASSWSDATEAFF
-,TRBV6-6,-,TRBJ2-4,TGTGCCAGCAGTTACGTTGACCGCGGTAATCAGTACTTC,CASSYVDRGNQYF
TRBD2,TRBV4-3,-,TRBJ2-7,TGCGCCAGCAGCCAAGGCGTCGGGAGGGTCGAGCAGTACTTC,CASSQGVGRVEQYF
-,TRBV5-1,-,TRBJ2-7,TGCGCCAGCAGCTTGGAGGCCACCTATCATACCTACGAGCAGTACTTC,CASSLEATYHTYEQYF
-,TRBV6-6,-,TRBJ1-1,TGTGCCAGCAGTCCCCAAACTAACACTGAAGCTTTCTTT,CASSPQTNTEAFF
-,TRBV7-9,-,TRBJ2-3,TGTGCCAGCAGGCCGTCCAGCACAGATACGCAGTATTTT,CASRPSSTDTQYF
-,TRBV7-2,-,TRBJ1-2,TGTGCCAGCAGCGCTTACCTAGGGTATGGCTACACCTTC,CASSAYLGYGYTF
-,TRBV2,once,TRBJ2-2,TGTGCCAGCAGTGAATTTGGTCAGGGAAGCACCGGGGAGCTGTTTTTT,CASSEFGQGSTGELFF
TRBD2,TRBV29-1,once,TRBJ2-3,TGCAGCGTCCCCGGGAGGGCCAGGACAGATACGCAGTATTTT,CSVPGRARTDTQYF
-,TRBV4-1,once,TRBJ2-1,TGCGCCAGCAGCCAAGACCCCGCTTACAATGAGCAGTTCTTC,CASSQDPAYNEQFF
-,TRBV6-5,-,TRBJ2-2,TGTGCCAGCAGTCCATCGACAGGGAACACCGGGGAGCTGTTTTTT,CASSPSTGNTGELFF
TRBD1,TRBV29-1,once,TRBJ2-3,TGCAGCGTTGGGGACAGGGTTCCAGATACGCAGTATTTT,CSVGDRVPDTQYF
-,TRBV18,-,TRBJ2-7,TGTGCCAGCTCACCCCTTGAGGGTAGCGACAGCTCCTACGAGCAGTACTTC,CASSPLEGSDSSYEQYF
TRBD1,TRBV10-3,-,TRBJ2-3,TGTGCCATCAGCCAGGGGGCACGCACAGATACGCAGTATTTT,CAISQGARTDTQYF
TRBD1,TRBV19,-,TRBJ1-5,TGTGCCAGTAGTACTAGACAGGGGAATCAGCCCCAGCATTTT,CASSTRQGNQPQHF
-,TRBV18,-,TRBJ1-1,TGTGCCAGCTCACCCCGTGGGGTGTACACTGAAGCTTTCTTT,CASSPRGVYTEAFF
-,TRBV7-8,-,TRBJ1-2,TGTGCCAGCAGCTCCGCAACAGGGAAAGTGAACTATGGCTACACCTTC,CASSSATGKVNYGYTF
-,TRBV18,few,TRBJ2-2,TGTGCCAGCTCACCACAGAACACCGGGGAGCTGTTTTTT,CASSPQNTGELFF
TRBD2,TRBV14,-,TRBJ2-1,TGTGCCAGCAGCCAAGTTCTCCCACAGGAGACTAGCGGGAGGTTCAATGAGCAGTTCTTC,CASSQVLPQETSGRFNEQFF
TRBD1,TRBV5-6,-,TRBJ1-2,TGTGCCAGCAGCCTTGACAGGGTGGGTGGCTACACCTTC,CASSLDRVGGYTF
TRBD1,TRBV14,-,TRBJ2-5,TGTGCCAGCAGCCAAAACAGGGGGCAGTGGGAGACCCAGTACTTC,CASSQNRGQWETQYF
-,TRBV6-5,once,TRBJ2-5,TGTGCCAGCAGTTACGCCCAGGGTCGTGAGACCCAGTACTTC,CASSYAQGRETQYF
TRBD1,TRBV18,few,TRBJ1-1,TGTGCCAGCTCACCACGGGACAGGGGCACTGAAGCTTTCTTT,CASSPRDRGTEAFF
TRBD2,TRBV28,-,TRBJ2-2,TGTGCCAGCAGTTTCCCGGGACTAGGTGACCCAATGTCCGGGGAGCTGTTTTTT,CASSFPGLGDPMSGELFF
-,TRBV7-8,-,TRBJ1-1,TGTGCCAGCAGCCCTCAGCAGGGGAACACTGAAGCTTTCTTT,CASSPQQGNTEAFF
TRBD2,TRBV27,-,TRBJ2-1,TGTGCCAGCAGACAAACTAGCGGGGGGTACAATGAGCAGTTCTTC,CASRQTSGGYNEQFF
-,TRBV7-2,-,TRBJ2-7,TGTGCCAGCAGTTCCGGGACGGAGACCTACGAGCAGTACTTC,CASSSGTETYEQYF
TRBD1,TRBV27,-,TRBJ2-7,TGTGCCAGCAGTTTTAAGGGACAGGACCTAAAGGGCGAGCAGTACTTC,CASSFKGQDLKGEQYF
-,TRBV19,-,TRBJ1-1,TGTGCCAGTAGTCTCCCTGGCAGGTTACTTGAAGCTTTCTTT,CASSLPGRLLEAFF
-,TRBV7-2,-,TRBJ1-5,TGTGCCAGCAGCTCCTACGGATCCCCACCGCATTTT,CASSSYGSPPHF
-,TRBV5-1,-,TRBJ2-1,TGCGCCAGCAGCTTGGAGCAGGCCTACAATGAGCAGTTCTTC,CASSLEQAYNEQFF
-,TRBV4-1,-,TRBJ2-1,TGCGCCAGCAGCCAAGTCTCTAGCACTAATGAGCAGTTCTTC,CASSQVSSTNEQFF
-,TRBV28,-,TRBJ2-1,TGTGCCAGCAGCTCCGGGACTCGACCAAATGAGCAGTTCTTC,CASSSGTRPNEQFF
-,TRBV5-1,-,TRBJ2-1,TGCGCCAGCAGCCCGGATCCCACTATAGGGCCTGAGCAGTTCTTC,CASSPDPTIGPEQFF
-,TRBV1,once,TRBJ1-5,TGCACCCCCCTCCAGGGATATCAGCCCCAGCATTTT,CTPLQGYQPQHF
-,TRBV29-1,-,TRBJ2-2,TGCAGCGGAAAGACTCCCAACACCGGGGAGCTGTTTTTT,CSGKTPNTGELFF
-,TRBV18,-,TRBJ2-4,TGTGCCAGCTCACCACAGGCAGGGACGTACAAAAACATTCAGTACTTC,CASSPQAGTYKNIQYF
TRBD1,TRBV2,-,TRBJ1-5,TGTGCCAGCAGACGGGACAGCCTAGAGAATCAGCCCCAGCATTTT,CASRRDSLENQPQHF